The 26 T cell receptor beta chains given below trace back to one sample, sequenced in a study of identical twins. TCRdb ran MiXCR on the 5' RACE reads and lists one entry per CDR3 protein. The sample comprises some 630,000 distinct CDR3 sequences, around 7.4% of which are singletons, and less than 2% rests with the top ten. The data were also submitted as part of a second study, on yellow fever vaccine responses in identical twins.

Sequencing was performed on PBMCs. The receptors stem from a young woman in good health.

A few counts support this clonotype. V gene TRBV19 combines with J gene TRBJ2-1, with D perhaps being TRBD1 or TRBD2 (5 bases each). Germline values: CDR1 LNHDA, CDR2 SQIVND (reference sequence). With 0 bases removed from V and 2 bases from J, the gap between germline ends came to 14 bases. The CDR3 is 17 amino acids. DNA for the CDR3: TGTGCCAGTAGTATAGATCATAGTGGGGGAACCTACAATGAGCAGTTCTTC. This translates into CASSIDHSGGTYNEQFF.

This clonotype was detected ten times or more. This chain uses TRBV20-1 with TRBJ2-1; 8 nucleotides agree with TRBD1. Germline CDR1 is DFQATT and CDR2 is SNEGSKA (reference sequence). This CDR3 contains 14 residues. After removal of 2 bases from V and 7 bases from J, the junction contained 7 bases not matched to a gene. For the CDR3, the DNA is TGCAGTGCTAGAAGGGCAGGGGGCGGAAATGAGCAGTTCTTC. Amino acids: CSARRAGGGNEQFF.

The chain combines TRBV29-1 with TRBJ2-7, with 12 nucleotides matching TRBD2. The CDR3 covers 13 residues. V lost 6 bases to trimming and J lost 7 bases; unmatched junction nucleotides: 7. In germline, CDR1 is SQVTM, CDR2 ANQGSEA. The CDR3 sequence: CSVTSGRSLEQYF. In DNA, the CDR3 is TGCAGCGTAACTAGCGGGAGGTCTCTTGAGCAGTACTTC.

Only a few counts were recorded for this clonotype. The gene calls are TRBV27 and TRBJ2-7; TRBD1 is a possible D gene (5 bases). With 0 bases removed from V and 0 bases from J, the gap between germline ends came to 12 bases. Per the germline V gene, CDR1 is MNHEY and CDR2 is SMNVEV (reference sequence). The CDR3 spans 16 residues. CDR3 residues: CASSLSPRQPSYEQYF. CDR3 nucleotide sequence: TGTGCCAGCAGTTTATCACCCCGACAGCCCTCCTACGAGCAGTACTTC.

This chain uses TRBV5-1 with TRBJ1-6, with D possibly TRBD1 on 5 matching bases. The germline V and J ends were trimmed by 7 bases and 5 bases, with 19 bases remaining between them. This CDR3 spans 16 amino acids. Per the germline V gene, CDR1 is SGHRS and CDR2 is YFSETQ. CDR3 region: CASQAEGTIHNSPLHF. The CDR3 DNA is TGCGCCAGCCAGGCCGAGGGGACTATCCATAATTCACCCCTCCACTTT.

This clonotype has a handful of counts. V is TRBV28 and J is TRBJ2-4, with 8 bases identical to TRBD1. Germline CDR1 is MDHEN and CDR2 is SYDVKM. The length of the CDR3 is 14 residues. V dropped 5 bases and J dropped 4; count of bases not matched to a gene: 4. The CDR3 nucleotides are TGTGCCAGCAGTACCAACAGGGGGAAAAACATTCAGTACTTC. This gives the protein CASSTNRGKNIQYF.

This clonotype was observed a few times. This chain links TRBV6-5 with TRBJ2-1; perhaps TRBD1 as D (6 bases). Trimming pared 0 bases from V and 9 bases from J, leaving 18 bases between. The CDR3 runs to 16 residues. The germline gives CDR1 MNHEY, CDR2 SVGAGI. As DNA, the CDR3 is TGTGCCAGCAGTTACTCGATGTCGCCCAGGGGTCGTGAGCAGTTCTTC. Its translation: CASSYSMSPRGREQFF.

This chain uses TRBV2 with TRBJ2-7; 16 nucleotides match TRBD2. V shed 11 bases, J shed 5 bases, and the junction held 18 bases outside the gene matches. The CDR3 spans 18 residues. Germline V lookup: CDR1 SNHLY, CDR2 FYNNEI. The CDR3 reads CAFSWGLAGGTRRNEQYF. CDR3 nucleotides: TGTGCCTTCAGCTGGGGACTAGCGGGAGGGACCCGGCGAAACGAGCAGTACTTC.

This clonotype showed up many times. The V call is TRBV20-1, the J call TRBJ2-1; perhaps TRBD1 as D (6 bases). The CDR3 is 15 residues long. The V end lost 4 bases, the J end lost 2 bases, and 15 bases lay between the germline ends. From germline, CDR1 is DFQATT and CDR2 SNEGSKA (reference sequence). The CDR3 region has the DNA TGCAGTGCTACAAACCGGGACATCCCCTACAATGAGCAGTTCTTC. This encodes CSATNRDIPYNEQFF.

The gene calls are TRBV10-3 and TRBJ2-5, with 8 positions matching TRBD2. Germline CDR1 and CDR2: ENHRY and SYGVKD. V dropped 3 bases and J dropped 1; count of bases not matched to a gene: 7. The CDR3 runs to 16 residues. The CDR3 protein is CAISETGRGAQETQYF. The CDR3 bases are TGTGCCATCAGTGAAACAGGGCGGGGGGCCCAAGAGACCCAGTACTTC.

This clonotype was detected a few times. The chain joins TRBV13 to TRBJ2-1, with D possibly matching TRBD2 (6 bases). V dropped 3 bases and J dropped 8 bases, with 14 bases sitting between them. This CDR3 has 14 residues. The germline V gene encodes CDR1 PRHDT and CDR2 FYEKMQ (reference sequence). The CDR3 DNA sequence: TGTGCCAGCAGCTTTAAGGAGGGGCAGGATGAGCAGTTCTTC. Protein product: CASSFKEGQDEQFF.

This clonotype showed up just a few times. The rearrangement uses TRBV12-3 or TRBV12-4 and TRBJ2-4; TRBD1 might be the D (6 bases). The CDR3 covers 14 residues. The V gene lost 6 bases and the J gene lost 0 bases, with 9 bases spanning the gap. The CDR3 spells CASREQGAKNIQYF. The CDR3 DNA is TGTGCCAGCAGGGAACAGGGAGCCAAAAACATTCAGTACTTC.

As DNA, the CDR3 is TGTGCCAGCAGTTACTCCCCCGACAGTAACTATGGCTACACCTTC. It is translated as CASSYSPDSNYGYTF. The J gene is TRBJ1-2, the V gene TRBV6-5; a weak D match, TRBD1 (5 bases). V was clipped by 0 bases and J by 1 base, with 9 bases between them. This CDR3 has 15 amino acids. Germline V gene sequence: CDR1 MNHEY, CDR2 SVGAGI.

This clonotype was detected a few times. The chain links TRBV25-1 to TRBJ1-2, with no clear D. Germline loops: CDR1 MGHDK, CDR2 SYGVNS. The CDR3 loop spans 12 amino acids. Trimming took 3 bases from V and 4 from J, leaving 6 bases between them. CDR3 sequence (DNA): TGTGCCAGCAGTGACAGCCTCTATGGCTACACCTTC. Translating it yields CASSDSLYGYTF.

This clonotype was recorded many times. In nucleotides, the CDR3 is TGTGCCAGCAGCCAACGCACTGGGACTAGCGGGCCCAAGGATACGCAGTATTTT. Its protein product is CASSQRTGTSGPKDTQYF. The V gene is TRBV3-1, the J gene TRBJ2-3; 12 nucleotides align to TRBD2. Trimming cost V 2 bases and J 6 bases; bases outside gene matches: 12. The CDR3 runs to 18 residues. Germline CDR1 is LGHDT and CDR2 is YNNKEL (reference sequence).

The chain recombines TRBV7-9 with TRBJ2-5; D may correspond to TRBD1 or TRBD2 (5 bases each). CDR3 size: 13 residues. Germline lookup yields CDR1 SEHNR and CDR2 FQNEAQ (reference sequence). V lost 5 bases, J lost 5 bases, and 12 bases lay in between. The CDR3 sequence is CASSPGTLETQYF. The CDR3 DNA reads as TGTGCCAGCAGCCCCGGGACGTTGGAGACCCAGTACTTC.

The chain uses TRBV27 and TRBJ2-2; no reliable D call. CDR1 and CDR2 (germline): MNHEY, SMNVEV (reference sequence). The V and J ends lost 2 bases and 4 bases respectively, with 11 bases between them. The CDR3 extends over 15 amino acids. The CDR3: CASSLSPGTTGELFF. CDR3 DNA sequence: TGTGCCAGCAGTTTAAGTCCAGGAACCACCGGGGAGCTGTTTTTT.

The CDR3 here is CSARVSATDTQYF. For the CDR3, the DNA is TGCAGTGCCCGAGTTTCGGCCACAGATACGCAGTATTTT. This chain uses TRBV20-1 with TRBJ2-3, with no clear D. The CDR3 consists of 13 residues. Trimming removed 6 bases from V and 2 bases from J, with 12 bases in between. Looked up from germline, CDR1 is DFQATT and CDR2 is SNEGSKA (reference sequence).

This clonotype has ten or more counts. The chain links TRBV18 to TRBJ1-5; no firm D call. Per germline, CDR1 KGHSH and CDR2 LQKENI. The CDR3 contains 13 residues. Trimming took 8 bases from V and 3 from J, leaving 11 bases between them. Written as DNA, the CDR3 is TGTGCCAGCAGCCCAGGTTTCAATCAGCCCCAGCATTTT. Residues: CASSPGFNQPQHF. Combining the CDR3 with reference TRBV18 and TRBJ1-5 gives the whole variable domain NAGVMQNPRHLVRRRGQEARLRCSPMKGHSHVYWYRQLPEEGLKFMVYLQKENIIDESGMPKERFSAEFPKEGPSILRIQQVVRGDSAAYFCASSPGFNQPQHFGDGTRLSIL.

This chain connects TRBV20-1 to TRBJ2-1; D unclear. The CDR3 runs 15 residues. The germline V and J ends were trimmed by 3 bases and 3 bases, with 15 bases remaining between them. In germline, CDR1 is DFQATT, CDR2 SNEGSKA (reference sequence). For the CDR3, the DNA is TGCAGTGCTAGCCGAGGTCCGGGCGGCTACAATGAGCAGTTCTTC. Translated, it gives CSASRGPGGYNEQFF.

This clonotype was seen only a few times. The chain combines TRBV29-1 with TRBJ2-3, with a possible D match to TRBD1 (6 bases). The germline V and J ends were trimmed by 6 bases and 0 bases, with 28 bases remaining between them. Per germline, CDR1 SQVTM and CDR2 ANQGSEA. CDR3 length equals 19 residues. As DNA, the CDR3 is TGCAGCGTCGGGTGGGGACGCGGGTGGGGACACACTAGCACAGATACGCAGTATTTT. This codes for CSVGWGRGWGHTSTDTQYF.

J is TRBJ2-1 and V is TRBV7-2; 7 bases are a match to TRBD1. The length of the CDR3 is 15 residues. Trimming at V came to 3 bases and at J to 7 bases, leaving 9 bases not matched to a gene. Germline loops: CDR1 SGHTA, CDR2 FQGNSA. The CDR3 loop is CASSLAWDSYNEQFF. CDR3 in DNA: TGTGCCAGCAGCTTGGCCTGGGACAGCTATAATGAGCAGTTCTTC.

This clonotype has a count of ten or more. This sequence joins TRBV10-1 and TRBJ2-7, with D tentatively TRBD1 (6 bases). The CDR3 has 14 residues. Germline-derived CDR1 and CDR2 are WNHNN and SYGVQD (reference sequence). Trimming took 5 bases from V and 6 from J, leaving 17 bases between them. For the CDR3, the DNA is TGCGCCAGCAGTAGAGCCCCAGGGGATCGCGAGCAGTACTTC. This encodes CASSRAPGDREQYF.

This clonotype was found many times. This chain uses TRBV12-3 or TRBV12-4 with TRBJ1-4; 8 nucleotides align to TRBD1. There are 14 residues in the CDR3. The J segment lost 6 bases and the V segment lost 5 bases, leaving 5 bases of the junction unmatched. The CDR3 DNA sequence: TGTGCCAGCAGTACCAGGGGGCCTGATGAAAAACTGTTTTTT. Amino acids: CASSTRGPDEKLFF.

Ten or more counts support this clonotype. This sequence joins TRBV6-1 and TRBJ1-3; the D is unclear. Germline V gene data show CDR1 as MNHNS and CDR2 as SASEGT. Deletions cut 2 bases from V and 0 bases from J, with 8 bases between. The length of the CDR3 is 15 residues. DNA for the CDR3: TGTGCCAGCAGTGAATTCGAAGGCTCTGGAAACACCATATATTTT. Translating it yields CASSEFEGSGNTIYF.

This clonotype has more than one count but fewer than ten. The rearrangement joins TRBV6-5 to TRBJ1-6, with D uncertain. This CDR3 comprises 15 residues. CDR1 and CDR2 (germline): MNHEY, SVGAGI. V lost 2 bases, J lost 7 bases, and 12 bases lay in between. CDR3 sequence reads: CASSYARTANSPLHF. In nucleotides, the CDR3 is TGTGCCAGCAGTTACGCCAGGACGGCCAATTCACCCCTCCACTTT.